What follows are 11 T cell receptor beta chains derived from one specimen sequenced in a study of blood T cell repertoires in COVID-19. The protocol was immunoSEQ multiplex PCR, while the TCRdb copy is restricted to in-frame clones and leaves out a portion. The repertoire holds about 160,000 clones, with around 87% as singletons. Material for sequencing was peripheral blood. Every receptor here comes from a woman in her 70s with COVID-19, enrolled during active disease.

This clone showed up just once. The rearrangement links TRBV5-1 to TRBJ2-5, with 7 positions matching TRBD1. The CDR3 spans 15 residues. V dropped 7 bases and J dropped 1; count of bases not matched to a gene: 10. CDR1 SGHRS and CDR2 YFSETQ come from the germline V gene. Here the CDR3 DNA reads TGCGCCAGCTCCAGAGGGGGCGGCTCCCAAGAGACCCAGTACTTC. Protein product: CASSRGGGSQETQYF.

For this clone: Sequence at one end of the junction differs from germline and may be a read error. This chain connects TRBV7-7 to TRBJ1-2, with D unresolved. The CDR3 loop spans 14 amino acids. CDR1 and CDR2 (germline): SSHAT, FNYEAQ (reference sequence). CDR3 in amino acids: CASSRDPGSKGYTF. CDR3 sequence (DNA): TGTGCTAGCAGCCGCGATCCGGGGAGTAAGGGCTACACCTTC.

V usage is TRBV5-1 and J usage is TRBJ2-1; TRBD1 aligns across 10 bases. CDR1 and CDR2 from the germline V gene are SGHRS and YFSETQ. The CDR3 runs to 17 residues. The V segment lost 5 bases and the J segment 9 bases; nucleotides outside the gene matches: 17. The CDR3 reads CASRTRPGQGKSVEQFF. CDR3 nucleotide sequence: TGCGCCAGCAGGACTCGTCCGGGACAGGGGAAATCGGTTGAGCAGTTCTTC.

The chain combines TRBV11-3 with TRBJ2-2; 7 nucleotides line up with TRBD2. After removal of 5 bases from V and 0 bases from J, the junction contained 3 bases not matched to a gene. There are 15 residues in the CDR3. Germline values: CDR1 SGHNT, CDR2 YENEEA. This chain's CDR3 is CASSQGGANTGELFF. CDR3 sequence (DNA): TGTGCCAGCAGCCAGGGAGGGGCGAACACCGGGGAGCTGTTTTTT.

V usage is TRBV7-9 and J usage is TRBJ1-2, with 8 nucleotides matching TRBD1. The CDR3 contains 16 residues. From germline, CDR1 is SEHNR and CDR2 FQNEAQ (reference sequence). Losses at the gene ends were 5 bases for V and 5 bases for J; bases not matched to a gene: 13. CDR3 sequence: CASSARGGQGLYGYTF. The CDR3, as DNA: TGTGCCAGCAGCGCGAGAGGAGGACAGGGTTTGTATGGCTACACCTTC.

This clone was seen only once. This chain connects TRBV3-1 (or the pseudogene TRBV3-2) to TRBJ2-2; tentative D call: TRBD2 (5 bases). Deletions cut 1 base from V and 1 base from J, with 7 bases between. Germline CDR1 reads LGHDT; CDR2 reads YNNKEL (reference sequence). The CDR3 covers 15 residues. The CDR3 DNA sequence: TGTGCCAGCAGCCAAGTCGGAGGGAACACCGGGGAGCTGTTTTTT. It encodes CASSQVGGNTGELFF.

V usage is TRBV4-1 and J usage is TRBJ1-6; 8 bases match TRBD1. Looked up from germline, CDR1 is MGHRA and CDR2 is YSYEKL. The CDR3 extends over 17 amino acids. Germline trimming cut 2 bases from V and 8 bases from J; bases unmatched to any gene: 11. CDR3 nucleotide sequence: TGCGCCAGCAGCCAAACTCACGGGACAGGTTTCCATTCACCCCTCCACTTT. Translated: CASSQTHGTGFHSPLHF.

The gene calls are TRBV27 and TRBJ1-5; 8 nucleotides align to TRBD1. The germline CDR1 and CDR2 sequences are MNHEY and SMNVEV (reference sequence). This CDR3 comprises 14 residues. The V and J ends lost 4 bases and 6 bases, in that order; junction bases with no gene match: 5. In nucleotides, the CDR3 is TGTGCCAGCAGTTCCAGGGGGCTCGGTCAGCCCCAGCATTTT. Translating gives CASSSRGLGQPQHF.

The chain is built from TRBV6-5 and TRBJ2-2, with D perhaps matching TRBD2 (7 bases). CDR3 length equals 15 residues. Germline CDR1 reads MNHEY; CDR2 reads SVGAGI. The CDR3: CDRMGGGWTTGELFF. The CDR3 DNA is TGTGACCGCATGGGCGGGGGCTGGACTACCGGGGAGCTGTTTTTT.

The chain joins TRBV7-2 to TRBJ1-2; D call uncertain. V lost 3 bases to trimming and J lost 1 base, with 12 bases between them. The CDR3 is made up of 15 amino acids. Looked up from germline, CDR1 is SGHTA and CDR2 is FQGNSA. CDR3 sequence: CASSLRADFNYGYTF. The CDR3 bases are TGTGCCAGCAGCTTGAGGGCAGATTTTAACTATGGCTACACCTTC.

This chain links TRBV5-8 with TRBJ2-2; 7 nucleotides line up with TRBD1. The CDR3 extends over 12 amino acids. CDR1 is SGHTS, CDR2 YDEGEE, per germline. J was trimmed by 7 bases and V by 10 bases; bases with no gene match: 7. CDR3 nucleotides: TGTGCCGCGACAGGGCGAGGCGGGGAGCTGTTTTTT. It encodes CAATGRGGELFF.